This TCR beta chain derives from a study of monozygotic twins with inflammatory bowel disease. Germline CDR1 and CDR2: GTSNPN and SVGIG (reference sequence). The CDR3 loop spans 13 amino acids. As to this clonotype: Its antigen remains unknown.

Study outcomes and limitations: Comparison of concordant versus discordant twins revealed no difference in repertoire similarity, possibly due to limited power. With others, IBD patients shared fewer clonotypes than healthy twins did, especially with disease activity.

From the 5' RACE reads, TCRdb lists one entry per CDR3 protein and no DNA. This repertoire includes roughly 320,000 distinct CDR3 sequences. The specimen was blood. The J gene is TRBJ1-1, the V gene TRBV30. The TCR comes from a human donor with ulcerative colitis or Crohn's disease, or a healthy co-twin of an affected twin (not recorded which). This CDR3 reads CAWSEQGNTEAFF.